A single sample is the source of the 7 T cell receptor beta chains below, sequenced in a study of blood T cell repertoires in COVID-19. The data were produced by immunoSEQ multiplex PCR, yet TCRdb's version contains in-frame clones alone and is incomplete. Of over 300,000 clones listed, 90% are singletons. The sample comprised peripheral blood. Receptor source: a young man with active or convalescent COVID-19.

The sample holds one count of this clone. This chain links TRBV27 with TRBJ2-1; 7 bases are a match to TRBD1. CDR3 length equals 15 residues. The germline gives CDR1 MNHEY, CDR2 SMNVEV (reference sequence). The J segment lost 2 bases and the V segment lost 3 bases, leaving 4 bases of the junction unmatched. CDR3 sequence reads: CASSFDRVAYNEQFF. CDR3 in DNA: TGTGCCAGCAGTTTCGACAGGGTAGCCTACAATGAGCAGTTCTTC.

The J gene is TRBJ1-4, the V gene TRBV4-1, with D uncertain. The CDR3 contains 16 residues. Trimming shortened V by 6 bases and J by 4 bases, and 18 bases separated the two germline ends. Germline lookup yields CDR1 MGHRA and CDR2 YSYEKL. CDR3 region: CASRSEEGRINEKLFF. The CDR3 DNA follows: TGCGCCAGCAGATCGGAGGAAGGGCGGATTAATGAAAAACTGTTTTTT.

This clone has a single count. The chain has TRBV6-5 and TRBJ2-7; TRBD1 agrees at 7 bases. J lost 2 bases, V lost 4 bases, and 8 bases had no gene match. The CDR3 is 15 residues long. CDR1 MNHEY and CDR2 SVGAGI come from the germline V gene. This CDR3 is CASSSRQGTAYEQYF. The CDR3 DNA sequence: TGTGCCAGCAGTTCTAGACAGGGCACGGCCTACGAGCAGTACTTC.

The chain uses TRBV7-2 and TRBJ1-2; 10 bases map to TRBD1. After removal of 4 bases from V and 3 bases from J, the junction contained 17 bases not matched to a gene. CDR1 and CDR2 (germline): SGHTA, FQGNSA. This CDR3 is built from 19 residues. The CDR3 DNA reads TGTGCCAGCAGCTATCGACTCTTGGGACAGGGGCGATTGGACTATGGCTACACCTTC. It is translated as CASSYRLLGQGRLDYGYTF.

The rearrangement uses TRBV3-1 (or the pseudogene TRBV3-2) and TRBJ1-6, with 7 bases lining up with TRBD1. Germline V lookup: CDR1 LGHDT, CDR2 YNNKEL (reference sequence). CDR3 size: 16 residues. The junction had 15 bases not matched to a gene; V was cut back by 6 bases and J by 10 bases. The CDR3, as DNA: TGTGCCAGCAGGAGGGGCGATAACAGGGGCCGGTCACCCCTCCACTTT. It is translated as CASRRGDNRGRSPLHF.

This chain joins TRBV6-5 and TRBJ1-5; 8 bases align to TRBD1. The CDR3 length is 14 residues. The V gene's germline CDR1 is MNHEY and CDR2 SVGAGI. V gave up 4 bases and J gave up 5 bases; unmatched junction bases: 4. The CDR3 bases are TGTGCCAGCAGTTGGACAGGGACAGATCAGCCCCAGCATTTT. Its translation: CASSWTGTDQPQHF.

CDR3 in DNA: TGCGCCAGCAGCCCCTTCTCTGGGGAGATTAATTCACCCCTCCACTTT. This translates into CASSPFSGEINSPLHF. This chain connects TRBV5-1 to TRBJ1-6; D is uncertain. The ends were cut back, 4 bases at V and 6 bases at J, with 17 bases in the middle. Germline assignment: CDR1 SGHRS and CDR2 YFSETQ. The CDR3 runs to 16 residues. Variable domain in full (rest from reference TRBV5-1 and TRBJ1-6): KAGVTQTPRYLIKTRGQQVTLSCSPISGHRSVSWYQQTPGQGLQFLFEYFSETQRNKGNFPGRFSGRQFSNSRSEMNVSTLELGDSALYLCASSPFSGEINSPLHFGNGTRLTVT.